This T cell receptor (beta chain) emerged from a study of T cell repertoires in cytomegalovirus infection. Via MiXCR, TCRdb re-called the reads, giving one row per CDR3 protein. Among a few hundred thousand distinct CDR3 sequences listed, less than 20% were seen once. The ends were cut back, 7 bases at V and 0 bases at J, with 13 bases in the middle. The length of the CDR3 is 15 residues. Germline V gene data show CDR1 as SGHTA and CDR2 as FQGNSA. At least ten counts were recorded for this clonotype. The rearrangement uses TRBV7-2 and TRBJ2-1; weak D call: TRBD2 (6 bases). The receptor's source is a human donor in good health (CMV status not recorded). Some clones in this sample may be carry-over from other donors' samples. Material: PBMCs. The DNA for the CDR3 is TGTGCCAGCACAGTAGCGGTGAGCTCCTACAATGAGCAGTTCTTC. Translated: CASTVAVSSYNEQFF.